The source of this T cell receptor beta chain is a study of vaccination and CD4 T cells after COVID-19. On the study more broadly: SARS-CoV-2 was confirmed by nasal swab PCR; disease was mild in some ten, severe in one. Four females and six males made up the convalescents, two of whom were Hispanic.

The V and J ends lost 6 bases and 1 base, in that order; junction bases with no gene match: 7. Germline values: CDR1 MDHEN, CDR2 SYDVKM. The CDR3 is 15 amino acids. Only one count was recorded for this clonotype. Recorded positive PCR dates fall between March and December 2020, preceding US Alpha, Beta and Delta variants. Via MiXCR, TCRdb re-called the PCR reads, giving one row per CDR3 protein. The data contain roughly 22,000 distinct CDR3 sequences, approximately 57% of them singletons. The specimen comprised CD4+ T cells from blood, sampled before SARS-CoV-2 vaccination. The source of this sequence is a human donor who had recovered from COVID-19. The chain couples TRBV28 to TRBJ1-1, with 8 bases matching TRBD1. CDR3 coding DNA: TGTGCCAGCAGGCGGACAGGGTCAAAGAACACTGAAGCTTTCTTT. The encoded protein is CASRRTGSKNTEAFF.